The 2 T cell receptor beta chains in this list originate from one sample, sequenced in a study of cytomegalovirus exposure and HLA in healthy donors. Use of 60 Vbeta and 13 Jbeta primers characterized the PCR. The protocol was immunoSEQ multiplex PCR, while the TCRdb copy is restricted to in-frame clones and leaves out a portion. The sample shows 300,000 or so clones, 84% of them seen only once. Sequencing was done on a sample of PBMCs. These receptors all come from a woman aged 40 to 49 in good health and CMV-seropositive.

The J gene is TRBJ2-3, the V gene TRBV4-2, with D uncertain. CDR1 and CDR2 from the germline V gene are LGHNA and YNFKEQ. This CDR3 contains 16 residues. The V and J ends lost 1 base and 0 bases respectively, with 11 bases between them. CDR3 nucleotide sequence: TGTGCCAGCAGCCAAGTTACTTCTCGAAGCACAGATACGCAGTATTTT. This gives the protein CASSQVTSRSTDTQYF.

This chain joins TRBV27 and TRBJ1-6; D perhaps matches TRBD1 (5 bases). The germline gives CDR1 MNHEY, CDR2 SMNVEV (reference sequence). This CDR3 is 13 amino acids long. V was shortened by 6 bases and J by 12 bases, with 15 bases between the two germline ends. CDR3 DNA: TGTGCCAGCAGGAGGGGAGGGTTTTTACCCCTCCACTTT. Its protein is CASRRGGFLPLHF.